Listed below are T cell receptor beta chains from one sample, sequenced in a study of regulatory T cells in long-lasting Graves disease. TCRdb called the multiplex PCR reads again in MiXCR, with one record for every CDR3 protein. The repertoire consists of a few hundred thousand distinct CDR3 sequences, with roughly 10% occurring once and the leading ten covering over 15%. A further study also used this sample, focusing on T cells in Graves' hyperthyroidism and ophthalmopathy.

The sequencing used peripheral blood mononuclear cells (PBMCs), collected at new diagnosis, from a patient treated with antithyroid drugs. All receptors derive from a woman between 18 and 30 years old with Graves disease. Both conserved end residues are part of each CDR3. Each record gives: J gene, V gene, D gene, clone size, CDR3 protein, CDR3 DNA. D genes are given only for firm matches. Not every row has a clone size; where given, it reads once, few, many or a size class.

J: TRBJ1-3; V: TRBV28; D: TRBD1; size: many; CDR3: CASSRPTGPHSGNTIYF; DNA: TGTGCCAGCAGCCGCCCGACAGGGCCCCACTCTGGAAACACCATATATTTT
J: TRBJ2-2; V: TRBV2; D: .; size: .; CDR3: CASSDSDSINANTGELFF; DNA: TGTGCCAGCAGTGATTCGGACTCGATTAATGCGAACACCGGGGAGCTGTTTTTT
J: TRBJ2-2; V: TRBV4-1; D: TRBD1; size: few; CDR3: CANSHWTGGSTGELFF; DNA: TGCGCCAACAGCCATTGGACAGGGGGGAGCACCGGGGAGCTGTTTTTT
J: TRBJ2-1; V: TRBV13; D: TRBD2; size: many; CDR3: CASTPPGLASYNEQFF; DNA: TGTGCCAGCACCCCCCCGGGACTAGCCTCCTACAATGAGCAGTTCTTC
J: TRBJ2-1; V: TRBV6-6; D: .; size: many; CDR3: CASSYSIREIRIAPSPFF; DNA: TGTGCCAGCAGTTACTCGATTCGCGAGATTCGTATAGCTCCTTCTCCGTTCTTC
J: TRBJ2-7; V: TRBV5-1; D: .; size: many; CDR3: CASSDGTGTYEQYF; DNA: TGCGCCAGCAGCGACGGCACAGGGACCTACGAGCAGTACTTC
J: TRBJ2-3; V: TRBV14; D: TRBD2; size: .; CDR3: CASSPLAGYRTDTQYF; DNA: TGTGCCAGCAGCCCCTTAGCGGGGTACCGCACAGATACGCAGTATTTT
J: TRBJ2-5; V: TRBV2; D: .; size: many; CDR3: CASRGDNKETQYF; DNA: TGTGCCAGCAGGGGCGACAATAAAGAGACCCAGTACTTC
J: TRBJ2-7; V: TRBV28; D: .; size: .; CDR3: CASSPWGFASSKDEQYF; DNA: TGTGCCAGCAGCCCCTGGGGGTTTGCTAGTTCAAAGGACGAGCAGTACTTC
J: TRBJ1-5; V: TRBV4-1; D: TRBD1; size: few; CDR3: CASSQDGGGRGQPQHF; DNA: TGCGCCAGCAGCCAAGATGGAGGGGGCAGGGGCCAGCCCCAGCATTTT
J: TRBJ1-5; V: TRBV12-3/TRBV12-4; D: .; size: many; CDR3: CASSFGGAGQPQHF; DNA: TGTGCCAGCAGTTTTGGGGGGGCAGGCCAGCCCCAGCATTTT
J: TRBJ2-1; V: TRBV28; D: TRBD2; size: many; CDR3: CASRTGLAIPDEQFF; DNA: TGTGCCAGCAGAACCGGACTAGCGATCCCGGACGAGCAGTTCTTC
J: TRBJ2-2; V: TRBV4-1; D: .; size: few; CDR3: CASSQKGQFTGELFF; DNA: TGCGCCAGCAGCCAAAAAGGACAGTTCACCGGGGAGCTGTTTTTT
J: TRBJ2-5; V: TRBV5-1; D: TRBD2; size: few; CDR3: CASSLEERGTQYF; DNA: TGCGCCAGCAGCTTGGAGGAGCGGGGGACCCAGTACTTC
J: TRBJ2-1; V: TRBV28; D: TRBD2; size: many; CDR3: CASSSGGGRKFLRFF; DNA: TGTGCCAGCAGTTCGGGCGGCGGGAGGAAATTCTTGCGGTTCTTC
J: TRBJ1-1; V: TRBV6-1; D: .; size: .; CDR3: CASSPSWSTEAFF; DNA: TGTGCCAGCAGCCCCTCTTGGAGCACTGAAGCTTTCTTT
J: TRBJ2-3; V: TRBV20-1; D: .; size: .; CDR3: CSAAMTSLADTQYF; DNA: TGCAGTGCCGCCATGACTAGTTTAGCAGATACGCAGTATTTT
J: TRBJ2-7; V: TRBV6-2/TRBV6-3; D: .; size: .; CDR3: CASSYSRGHEQYF; DNA: TGTGCCAGCAGTTACTCGAGGGGACACGAGCAGTACTTC
J: TRBJ2-2; V: TRBV7-2; D: .; size: many; CDR3: CASSLGTLDELFF; DNA: TGTGCCAGCAGCTTAGGGACCCTTGATGAGCTGTTTTTT
J: TRBJ1-5; V: TRBV6-2/TRBV6-3; D: TRBD1; size: many; CDR3: CASRPPGQGLQPQHF; DNA: TGTGCCAGCAGACCGCCGGGACAGGGTTTACAGCCCCAGCATTTT
J: TRBJ1-1; V: TRBV12-3/TRBV12-4; D: .; size: .; CDR3: CASSLGSVTDEAFF; DNA: TGTGCCAGCAGTTTAGGATCCGTAACGGATGAAGCTTTCTTT
J: TRBJ1-5; V: TRBV20-1; D: .; size: many; CDR3: CSARVRTKQEYSNQPQHF; DNA: TGCAGTGCTAGGGTGAGAACAAAGCAGGAATATAGCAATCAGCCCCAGCATTTT
J: TRBJ2-1; V: TRBV24-1; D: TRBD2; size: .; CDR3: CATSDTVSGRFNEQFF; DNA: TGTGCCACCAGTGATACGGTGAGCGGGAGGTTTAATGAGCAGTTCTTC
J: TRBJ1-2; V: TRBV7-9; D: .; size: .; CDR3: CASSLYPPGYTF; DNA: TGTGCCAGCAGCTTATACCCCCCGGGCTACACCTTC
J: TRBJ2-3; V: TRBV7-2; D: .; size: many; CDR3: CASSFFSGITDTQYF; DNA: TGTGCCAGCAGCTTTTTTTCGGGAATCACAGATACGCAGTATTTT
J: TRBJ2-6; V: TRBV4-3; D: .; size: few; CDR3: CASSLTTWTEDWGYSGANVLTF; DNA: TGCGCCAGCAGCCTCACCACGTGGACAGAGGATTGGGGATACTCTGGGGCCAACGTCCTGACTTTC
J: TRBJ2-2; V: TRBV12-3/TRBV12-4; D: .; size: .; CDR3: CASSLWDGELFF; DNA: TGTGCCAGCAGTTTGTGGGACGGGGAGCTGTTTTTT
J: TRBJ2-1; V: TRBV2; D: TRBD1; size: many; CDR3: CASSEERQGAYNEQFF; DNA: TGTGCCAGCAGTGAAGAGAGGCAGGGGGCCTACAATGAGCAGTTCTTC
J: TRBJ2-1; V: TRBV12-5; D: TRBD2; size: many; CDR3: CASGLVRVGTSAYNEQFF; DNA: TGTGCTAGTGGTTTGGTACGGGTTGGGACTAGCGCTTACAATGAGCAGTTCTTC
J: TRBJ1-1; V: TRBV20-1; D: .; size: many; CDR3: CSVRTPGFNTEAFF; DNA: TGCAGTGTTCGGACGCCAGGGTTTAACACTGAAGCTTTCTTT